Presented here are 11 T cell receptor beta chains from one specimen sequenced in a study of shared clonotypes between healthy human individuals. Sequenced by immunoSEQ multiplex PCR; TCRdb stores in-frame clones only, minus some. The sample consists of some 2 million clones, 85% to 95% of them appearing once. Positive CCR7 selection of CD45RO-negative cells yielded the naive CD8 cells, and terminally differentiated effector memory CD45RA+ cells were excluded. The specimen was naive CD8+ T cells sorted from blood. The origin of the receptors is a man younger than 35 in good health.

The CDR3 DNA reads TGTGCCAGCAGTTCTGACAGGAAATCATACGAGCAGTACTTC. Translated: CASSSDRKSYEQYF. This chain connects TRBV28 to TRBJ2-7, with D perhaps TRBD1 (6 bases). The CDR3 extends over 14 amino acids. Germline V gene sequence: CDR1 MDHEN, CDR2 SYDVKM. The V end was cut by 4 bases, the J end by 4 bases, with 14 bases between.

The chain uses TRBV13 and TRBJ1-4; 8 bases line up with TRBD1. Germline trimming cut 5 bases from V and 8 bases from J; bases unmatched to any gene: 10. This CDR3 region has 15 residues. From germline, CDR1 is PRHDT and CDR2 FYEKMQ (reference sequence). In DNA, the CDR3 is TGTGCCAGCAGCAGATCCGGGACAGGCCCAGAAAAACTGTTTTTT. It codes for CASSRSGTGPEKLFF.

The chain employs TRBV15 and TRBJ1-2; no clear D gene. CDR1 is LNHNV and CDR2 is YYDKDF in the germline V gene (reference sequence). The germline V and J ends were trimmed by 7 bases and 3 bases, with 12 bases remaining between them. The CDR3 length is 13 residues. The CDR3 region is CATTNGVDYGYTF. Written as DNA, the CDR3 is TGTGCCACCACGAATGGGGTCGACTATGGCTACACCTTC.

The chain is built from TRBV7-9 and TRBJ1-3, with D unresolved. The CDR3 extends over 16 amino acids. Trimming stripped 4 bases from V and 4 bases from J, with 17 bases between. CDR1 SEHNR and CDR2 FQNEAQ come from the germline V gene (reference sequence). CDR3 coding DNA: TGTGCCAGCAGCTCCCCCCTTCTAGGGCCGGGAAACACCATATATTTT. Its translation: CASSSPLLGPGNTIYF.

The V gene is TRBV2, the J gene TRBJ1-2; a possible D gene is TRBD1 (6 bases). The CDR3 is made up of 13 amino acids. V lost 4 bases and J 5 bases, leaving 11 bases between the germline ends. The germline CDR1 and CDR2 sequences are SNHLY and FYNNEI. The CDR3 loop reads CASSGLQGYGYTF. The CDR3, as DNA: TGTGCCAGCAGTGGCTTACAGGGTTATGGCTACACCTTC.

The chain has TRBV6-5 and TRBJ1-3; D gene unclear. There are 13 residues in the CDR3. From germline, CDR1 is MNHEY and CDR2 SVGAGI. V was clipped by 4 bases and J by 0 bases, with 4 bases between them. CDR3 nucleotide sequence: TGTGCCAGCAGTTTAGCCTCTGGAAACACCATATATTTT. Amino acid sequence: CASSLASGNTIYF.

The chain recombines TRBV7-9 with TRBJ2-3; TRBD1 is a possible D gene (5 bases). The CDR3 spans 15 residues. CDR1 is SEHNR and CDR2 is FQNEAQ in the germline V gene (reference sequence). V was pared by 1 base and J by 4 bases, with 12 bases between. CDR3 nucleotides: TGTGCCAGCAGCTTAGGGCAGGGTGTCGCAGATACGCAGTATTTT. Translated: CASSLGQGVADTQYF.

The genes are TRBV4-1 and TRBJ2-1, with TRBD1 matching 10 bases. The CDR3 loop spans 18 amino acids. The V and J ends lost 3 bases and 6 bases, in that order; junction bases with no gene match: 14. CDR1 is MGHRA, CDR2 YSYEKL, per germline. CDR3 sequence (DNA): TGCGCCAGCAGCCAGGTTACCCCCGGGACAGGGGCTATCAATGAGCAGTTCTTC. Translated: CASSQVTPGTGAINEQFF.

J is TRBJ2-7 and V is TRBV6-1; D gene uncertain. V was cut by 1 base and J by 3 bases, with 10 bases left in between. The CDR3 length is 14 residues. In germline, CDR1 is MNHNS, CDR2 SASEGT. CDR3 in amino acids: CASSEGGNGYEQYF. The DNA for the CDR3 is TGTGCCAGCAGTGAAGGGGGAAATGGCTACGAGCAGTACTTC.

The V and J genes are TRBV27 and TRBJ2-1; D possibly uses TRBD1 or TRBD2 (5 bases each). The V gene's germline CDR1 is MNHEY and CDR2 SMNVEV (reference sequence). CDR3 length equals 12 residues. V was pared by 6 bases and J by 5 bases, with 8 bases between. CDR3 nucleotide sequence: TGTGCCAGCAGGGGGACGAACAATGAGCAGTTCTTC. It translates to CASRGTNNEQFF.

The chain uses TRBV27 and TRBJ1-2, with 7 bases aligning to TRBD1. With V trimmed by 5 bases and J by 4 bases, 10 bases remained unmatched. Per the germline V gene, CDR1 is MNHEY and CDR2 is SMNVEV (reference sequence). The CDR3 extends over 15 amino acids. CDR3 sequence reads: CASSPPNRGTYGYTF. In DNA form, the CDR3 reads TGTGCCAGCAGTCCCCCAAACAGGGGTACCTATGGCTACACCTTC.